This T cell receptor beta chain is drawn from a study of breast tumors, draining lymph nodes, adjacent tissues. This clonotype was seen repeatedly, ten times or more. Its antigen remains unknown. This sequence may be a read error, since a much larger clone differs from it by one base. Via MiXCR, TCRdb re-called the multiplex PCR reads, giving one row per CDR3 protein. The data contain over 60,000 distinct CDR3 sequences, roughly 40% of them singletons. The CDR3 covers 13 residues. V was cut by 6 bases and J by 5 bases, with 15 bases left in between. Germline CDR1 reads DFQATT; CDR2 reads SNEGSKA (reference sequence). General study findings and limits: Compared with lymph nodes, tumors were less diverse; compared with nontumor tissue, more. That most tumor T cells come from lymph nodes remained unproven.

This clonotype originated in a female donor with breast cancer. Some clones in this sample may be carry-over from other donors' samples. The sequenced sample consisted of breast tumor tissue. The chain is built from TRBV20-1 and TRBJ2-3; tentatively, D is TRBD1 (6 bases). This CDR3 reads CSALRGRGDTQYF. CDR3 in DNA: TGCAGTGCCTTGAGGGGCAGGGGAGATACGCAGTATTTT.